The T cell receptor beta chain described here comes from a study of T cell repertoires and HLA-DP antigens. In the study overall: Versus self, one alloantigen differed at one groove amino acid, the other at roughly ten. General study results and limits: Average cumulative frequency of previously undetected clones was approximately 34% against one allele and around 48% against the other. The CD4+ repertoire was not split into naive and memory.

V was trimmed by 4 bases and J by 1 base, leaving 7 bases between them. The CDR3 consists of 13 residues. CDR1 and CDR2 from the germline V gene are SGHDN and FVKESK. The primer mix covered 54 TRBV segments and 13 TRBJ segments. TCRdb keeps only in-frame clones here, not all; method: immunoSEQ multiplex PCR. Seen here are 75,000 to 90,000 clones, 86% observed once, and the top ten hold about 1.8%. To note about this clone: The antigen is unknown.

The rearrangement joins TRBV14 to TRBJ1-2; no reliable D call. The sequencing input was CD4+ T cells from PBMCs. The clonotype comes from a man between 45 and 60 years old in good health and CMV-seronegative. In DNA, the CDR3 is TGTGCCAGCAGCCCGGACCTTAACTATGGCTACACCTTC. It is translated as CASSPDLNYGYTF.